This T cell receptor beta chain was found in a study of blood T cells in healthy people across ages. Whole-study findings and limits: Relative to aged donors, long-lived donors carried more naive CD4+ cells and displayed higher diversity.

A second PCR, run for roughly 7 to 12 cycles, used a sample-barcoded 5' primer plus a J-beta primer mix. TCRdb used MiXCR to reprocess the 5' RACE reads, holding one entry per CDR3 protein. This repertoire shows about 1,400,000 distinct CDR3 sequences, 40% to 50% found once; its top ten account for approximately 7.9%. The V end was cut by 1 base, the J end by 4 bases, with 13 bases between. This CDR3 has 15 residues. Regarding this clonotype: Its antigen is unidentified.

The TCR sequence derives from a woman younger than 30 in good health. Sequencing used blood. The chain recombines TRBV12-3 or TRBV12-4 with TRBJ1-1; D might be TRBD1 (6 bases). The CDR3: CASSLGTGAITEAFF. The CDR3 DNA sequence: TGTGCCAGCAGTTTAGGTACGGGGGCGATCACTGAAGCTTTCTTT.